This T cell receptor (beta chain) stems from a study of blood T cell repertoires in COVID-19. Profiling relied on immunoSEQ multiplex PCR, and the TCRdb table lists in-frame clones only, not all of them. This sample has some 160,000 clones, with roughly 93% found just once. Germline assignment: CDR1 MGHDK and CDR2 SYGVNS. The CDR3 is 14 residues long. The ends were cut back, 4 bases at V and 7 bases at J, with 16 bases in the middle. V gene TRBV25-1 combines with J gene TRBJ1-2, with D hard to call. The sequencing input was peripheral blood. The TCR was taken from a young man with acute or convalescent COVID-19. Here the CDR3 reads CASSGTTSGSGYTF. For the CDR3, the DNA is TGTGCCAGCAGTGGCACAACATCTGGCTCTGGCTACACCTTC.